This entry lists 24 T cell receptor beta chains sequenced from one sample in a study of graft-versus-host responses after intestinal transplantation. These TCRs' antigens remain unknown. Using immunoSEQ multiplex PCR, the repertoire was profiled, and TCRdb retains in-frame clones only, with some absent. Found here are under 150,000 clones, approximately 90% of them singletons; the top ten hold more than 0.15%. This material consisted of unstimulated CD4+ T cells sorted from spleen or lymph node cells, taken before intestinal transplant. Receptor source: a human donor who received an intestinal transplant.

This clone occurred once. This chain connects TRBV4-1 to TRBJ1-2; no clear D gene. The CDR3 consists of 15 residues. V was trimmed by 1 base and J by 0 bases, leaving 9 bases between them. Germline V gene lookup returns CDR1 MGHRA and CDR2 YSYEKL. The CDR3: CASSQGHLANYGYTF. In nucleotides, the CDR3 is TGCGCCAGCAGCCAAGGCCACCTAGCTAACTATGGCTACACCTTC.

The rearrangement joins TRBV6-1 to TRBJ2-5, with 13 bases identical to TRBD2. Trimming removed 7 bases from V and 6 bases from J; junction bases left unmatched: 5. This CDR3 has 14 residues. Germline V CDR1 and CDR2: MNHNS, SASEGT. CDR3 protein: CASTGTSGVKTQYF. In DNA, the CDR3 is TGTGCCAGCACCGGGACTAGCGGGGTGAAGACCCAGTACTTC.

This chain uses TRBV7-9 with TRBJ2-7; TRBD2 matches 13 bases. This CDR3 is 15 amino acids long. CDR1 is SEHNR and CDR2 is FQNEAQ in the germline V gene (reference sequence). V shed 6 bases, J shed 5 bases, and the junction held 7 bases outside the gene matches. CDR3 DNA: TGTGCCAGCAGGCCACTAGCGGGGGGGCCCCACGAGCAGTACTTC. Translated: CASRPLAGGPHEQYF.

The rearrangement uses TRBV5-4 and TRBJ2-1, with a possible D match to TRBD2 (6 bases). Trimming took 2 bases from V and 4 from J, leaving 13 bases between them. The CDR3 spans 15 residues. The germline CDR1 and CDR2 sequences are SGHNT and YYREEE (reference sequence). CDR3 amino acids: CASSFGTGVYNEQFF. In DNA, the CDR3 is TGTGCCAGCAGCTTTGGGACGGGAGTATACAATGAGCAGTTCTTC.

The chain recombines TRBV27 with TRBJ1-3; TRBD1 is a possible D gene (6 bases). The CDR3 has 14 amino acids. Germline CDR1 MNHEY, CDR2 SMNVEV (reference sequence). Trimming pared 5 bases from V and 7 bases from J, leaving 15 bases between. CDR3: CASSPQGHRNTIYF. Here the CDR3 DNA reads TGTGCCAGCAGTCCCCAGGGACACAGGAACACCATATATTTT.

The gene calls are TRBV10-2 and TRBJ1-4, with a weak D call TRBD1 (5 bases). With 6 bases removed from V and 0 bases from J, the gap between germline ends came to 11 bases. The length of the CDR3 is 15 residues. CDR1 and CDR2 from the germline V gene are WSHSY and SAAADI. CDR3 loop: CASRTTAATNEKLFF. CDR3 bases: TGCGCCAGCAGGACGACAGCAGCAACTAATGAAAAACTGTTTTTT.

The genes are TRBV19 and TRBJ1-2, with D unclear. Germline V gene sequence: CDR1 LNHDA, CDR2 SQIVND (reference sequence). V shed 1 base and J shed 1 base, with 7 bases lying between them. The CDR3 sequence is 14 residues long. This chain's CDR3 is CASSIGAGNYGYTF. The CDR3 DNA is TGTGCCAGTAGTATAGGGGCGGGTAACTATGGCTACACCTTC.

The rearrangement links TRBV28 to TRBJ2-7; 11 positions match TRBD2. The CDR3 runs 15 residues. Germline assignment: CDR1 MDHEN and CDR2 SYDVKM. Trimming at V came to 2 bases and at J to 7 bases, leaving 7 bases not matched to a gene. CDR3 DNA: TGTGCCAGCAGTTTACCCACTAGCGGGGGCCAGGAGCAGTACTTC. This codes for CASSLPTSGGQEQYF.

This chain joins TRBV29-1 and TRBJ2-7; 7 bases fit TRBD2. Per the germline V gene, CDR1 is SQVTM and CDR2 is ANQGSEA. The junction had 7 bases not matched to a gene; V was cut back by 0 bases and J by 2 bases. The CDR3 is made up of 15 amino acids. The CDR3: CSVEDLGGRPYEQYF. CDR3 bases: TGCAGCGTTGAAGATCTTGGCGGGAGACCCTACGAGCAGTACTTC.

This chain connects TRBV7-9 to TRBJ2-5, with D uncertain. Trimming took off 0 bases at V and 5 bases at J, with 7 bases between the two ends. The CDR3 is made up of 13 amino acids. Germline CDR1 reads SEHNR; CDR2 reads FQNEAQ (reference sequence). The CDR3 DNA is TGTGCCAGCAGCTTAGCCTCTGTGGAGACCCAGTACTTC. Translated, it gives CASSLASVETQYF. The entire variable domain, with the rest obtained from reference TRBV7-9 and TRBJ2-5, is as follows: DTGVSQNPRHKITKRGQNVTFRCDPISEHNRLYWYRQTLGQGPEFLTYFQNEAQLEKSRLLSDRFSAERPKGSFSTLEIQRTEQGDSAMYLCASSLASVETQYFGPGTRLLVL.

The V gene is TRBV28, the J gene TRBJ1-3; TRBD1 aligns across 7 bases. V was pared by 5 bases and J by 4 bases, with 5 bases of the junction left unmatched. This CDR3 region has 14 residues. The germline gives CDR1 MDHEN, CDR2 SYDVKM. This chain's CDR3 is CASSTQGVGNTIYF. CDR3 nucleotides: TGTGCCAGCAGTACCCAGGGGGTGGGAAACACCATATATTTT.

The CDR3 sequence is CASSSRPGPYEQYF. The CDR3 bases are TGTGCCAGCAGTTCGCGTCCTGGGCCCTACGAGCAGTACTTC. The chain is built from TRBV27 and TRBJ2-7; D not resolved. This CDR3 contains 14 residues. Between the trimmed V and J ends, which lost 4 bases and 2 bases, there was a span of 12 bases. The V gene's germline CDR1 is MNHEY and CDR2 SMNVEV (reference sequence).

This chain joins TRBV7-2 and TRBJ2-2; D possibly corresponds to TRBD1 (5 bases). V lost 9 bases to trimming and J lost 0 bases, with 11 bases between them. The CDR3 spans 14 residues. Germline V CDR1 and CDR2: SGHTA, FQGNSA. CDR3 amino acids: CARRDRANTGELFF. The DNA of the CDR3 is TGTGCCAGGAGAGACAGAGCGAACACCGGGGAGCTGTTTTTT.

The chain is built from TRBV5-5 and TRBJ2-3; a possible D gene is TRBD2 (5 bases). V was cut by 0 bases and J by 3 bases, with 11 bases left in between. This CDR3 contains 15 residues. CDR1 and CDR2 (germline): SGHKS, YYEKEE (reference sequence). Here the CDR3 reads CASSLGPGRTDTQYF. CDR3 DNA sequence: TGTGCCAGCAGCTTGGGACCGGGGAGAACAGATACGCAGTATTTT.

The chain recombines TRBV5-4 with TRBJ1-1; 7 nucleotides line up with TRBD1. Trimming took 4 bases from V and 1 from J; bases not matched to a gene: 13. Looked up from germline, CDR1 is SGHNT and CDR2 is YYREEE (reference sequence). The CDR3 consists of 17 residues. The CDR3 is CASSRHPRDRQNTEAFF. As DNA, the CDR3 is TGTGCCAGCAGCCGTCATCCCCGGGACAGACAGAACACTGAAGCTTTCTTT.

V and J are TRBV30 and TRBJ1-1; unclear D gene. Germline CDR1 GTSNPN, CDR2 SVGIG (reference sequence). Trimming removed 1 base from V and 0 bases from J, with 6 bases in between. The CDR3 length is 13 residues. The CDR3 nucleotides read TGTGCCTGGAGTGGCGGGATGAACACTGAAGCTTTCTTT. Amino acids: CAWSGGMNTEAFF. Full variable domain (outside the CDR3, taken from reference TRBV30 and TRBJ1-1): SQTIHQWPATLVQPVGSPLSLECTVEGTSNPNLYWYRQAAGRGLQLLFYSVGIGQISSEVPQNLSASRPQDRQFILSSKKLLLSDSGFYLCAWSGGMNTEAFFGQGTRLTVV.

This clone was found once. The V gene is TRBV11-2, the J gene TRBJ2-7, with 7 nucleotides matching TRBD2. The J segment lost 4 bases and the V segment lost 5 bases, leaving 11 bases of the junction unmatched. Looked up from germline, CDR1 is SGHAT and CDR2 is FQNNGV. This CDR3 region has 15 residues. The CDR3 is CASSELVWGGYEQYF. The CDR3 bases are TGTGCCAGCAGCGAACTTGTTTGGGGGGGGTACGAGCAGTACTTC.

V and J are TRBV27 and TRBJ2-6, with a possible D match to TRBD1 (6 bases). The CDR3 loop spans 16 amino acids. Germline CDR1 and CDR2: MNHEY and SMNVEV (reference sequence). Trimming left V 5 bases short and J 2 bases short, with 13 bases between. This CDR3 is CASSPQRGTGANVLTF. The CDR3 nucleotides read TGTGCCAGCAGTCCACAGAGGGGGACTGGGGCCAACGTCCTGACTTTC.

This chain uses TRBV11-2 with TRBJ1-3, with D unclear. V dropped 1 base and J dropped 4 bases, with 5 bases sitting between them. The CDR3 is 13 residues long. CDR1 and CDR2 from the germline V gene are SGHAT and FQNNGV. As DNA, the CDR3 is TGTGCCAGCAGCTTAGGACACGGAAACACCATATATTTT. This gives the protein CASSLGHGNTIYF.

The chain joins TRBV5-1 to TRBJ1-2; TRBD1 agrees at 9 bases. The CDR3 contains 17 residues. V lost 4 bases to trimming and J lost 3 bases; unmatched junction nucleotides: 13. Germline lookup yields CDR1 SGHRS and CDR2 YFSETQ. The CDR3 is CASSPGDRVFVDYGYTF. The CDR3 DNA reads as TGCGCCAGCAGCCCGGGGGACAGGGTATTTGTGGACTATGGCTACACCTTC.

The chain uses TRBV20-1 and TRBJ2-7; D may be TRBD1 (6 bases). The CDR3 is 11 residues long. Trimming stripped 8 bases from V and 3 bases from J, with 11 bases between. CDR1 is DFQATT, CDR2 SNEGSKA, per germline (reference sequence). CDR3 in DNA: TGCAGTCCCCGCAGGGGCTACGAGCAGTACTTC. This encodes CSPRRGYEQYF.

V usage is TRBV18 and J usage is TRBJ2-1; D might be TRBD2 (6 bases). This CDR3 contains 14 residues. Germline-derived CDR1 and CDR2 are KGHSH and LQKENI. V lost 6 bases to trimming and J lost 4 bases, with 13 bases between them. As DNA, the CDR3 is TGTGCCAGCTCCCCGGGACTCAGTTACAATGAGCAGTTCTTC. Protein product: CASSPGLSYNEQFF.

The chain recombines TRBV20-1 with TRBJ1-1; D is perhaps TRBD1 (6 bases). Germline V gives CDR1 DFQATT, CDR2 SNEGSKA (reference sequence). The CDR3 has 11 amino acids. This chain's CDR3 is CSADRNTEAFF. The CDR3 region has the DNA TGCAGCGCGGACAGGAACACTGAAGCTTTCTTT.

The CDR3 DNA sequence: TGTGCCAGCAGTGAACCAGGGACACAGAGGGACAATGAGCAGTTCTTC. It translates to CASSEPGTQRDNEQFF. V and J are TRBV6-1 and TRBJ2-1; a weak D match, TRBD1 (6 bases). Germline V gene data show CDR1 as MNHNS and CDR2 as SASEGT. V lost 2 bases and J 5 bases, leaving 16 bases between the germline ends. The CDR3 runs 16 residues.